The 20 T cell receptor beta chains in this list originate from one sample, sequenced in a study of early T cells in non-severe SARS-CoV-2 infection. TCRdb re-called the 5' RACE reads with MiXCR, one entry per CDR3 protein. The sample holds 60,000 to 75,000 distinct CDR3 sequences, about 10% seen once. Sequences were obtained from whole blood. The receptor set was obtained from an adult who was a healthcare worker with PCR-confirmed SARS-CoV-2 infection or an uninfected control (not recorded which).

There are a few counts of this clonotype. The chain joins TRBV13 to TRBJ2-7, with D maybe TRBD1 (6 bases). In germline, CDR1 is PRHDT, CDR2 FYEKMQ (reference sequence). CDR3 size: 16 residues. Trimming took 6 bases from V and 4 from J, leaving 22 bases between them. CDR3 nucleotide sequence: TGTGCCAGCAGTCATGGGGTGGGCAGGGGAGTATACGAGCAGTACTTC. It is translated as CASSHGVGRGVYEQYF.

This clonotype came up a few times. Here the CDR3 reads CATAGSGNTIYF. The CDR3 DNA reads as TGTGCCACCGCGGGGTCTGGAAACACCATATATTTT. The V and J genes are TRBV12-3 or TRBV12-4 and TRBJ1-3; no firm D call. This CDR3 is 12 amino acids long. Trimming removed 10 bases from V and 1 base from J, with 8 bases in between.

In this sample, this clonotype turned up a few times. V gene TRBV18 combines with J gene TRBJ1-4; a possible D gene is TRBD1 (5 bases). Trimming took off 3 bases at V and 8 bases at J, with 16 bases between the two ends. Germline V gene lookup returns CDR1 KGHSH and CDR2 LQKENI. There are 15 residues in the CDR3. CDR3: CASSPTTDLAEKLFF. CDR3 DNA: TGTGCCAGCTCACCGACGACAGACCTAGCCGAAAAACTGTTTTTT.

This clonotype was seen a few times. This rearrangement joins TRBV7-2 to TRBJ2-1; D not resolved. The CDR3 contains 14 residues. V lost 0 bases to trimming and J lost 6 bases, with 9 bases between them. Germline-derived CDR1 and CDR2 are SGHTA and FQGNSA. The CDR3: CASSLAGRANEQFF. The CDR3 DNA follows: TGTGCCAGCAGCTTAGCCGGACGGGCCAATGAGCAGTTCTTC.

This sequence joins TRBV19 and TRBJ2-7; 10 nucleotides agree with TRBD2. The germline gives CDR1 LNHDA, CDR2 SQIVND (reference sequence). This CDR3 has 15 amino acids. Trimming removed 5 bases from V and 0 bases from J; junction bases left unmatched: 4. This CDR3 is CASSVTSGTSYEQYF. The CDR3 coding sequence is TGTGCCAGTAGTGTCACTAGCGGGACCTCCTACGAGCAGTACTTC.

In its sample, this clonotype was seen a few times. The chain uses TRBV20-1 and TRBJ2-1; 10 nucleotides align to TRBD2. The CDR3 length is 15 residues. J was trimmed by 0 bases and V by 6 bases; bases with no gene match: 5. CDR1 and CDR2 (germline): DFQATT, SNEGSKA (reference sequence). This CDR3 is CSASGRGSSYNEQFF. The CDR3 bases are TGCAGTGCGAGCGGGAGGGGGAGCTCCTACAATGAGCAGTTCTTC.

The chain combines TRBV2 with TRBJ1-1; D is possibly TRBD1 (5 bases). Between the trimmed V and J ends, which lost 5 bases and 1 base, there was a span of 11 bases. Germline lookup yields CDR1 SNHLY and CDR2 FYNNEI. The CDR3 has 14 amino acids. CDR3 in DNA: TGTGCCAGCAGTTGGGGGGGAGAGAACACTGAAGCTTTCTTT. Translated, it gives CASSWGGENTEAFF.

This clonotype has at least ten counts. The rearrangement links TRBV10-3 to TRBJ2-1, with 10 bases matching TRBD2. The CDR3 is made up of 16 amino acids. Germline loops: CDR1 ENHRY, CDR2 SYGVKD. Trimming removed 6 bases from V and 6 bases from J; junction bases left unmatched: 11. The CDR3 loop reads CAISPPLAGVSNEQFF. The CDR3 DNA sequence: TGTGCCATCAGCCCTCCCCTAGCGGGAGTAAGCAATGAGCAGTTCTTC.

This CDR3 reads CAISAGGYNEQFF. CDR3 nucleotide sequence: TGTGCCATCAGTGCCGGGGGATACAATGAGCAGTTCTTC. The chain is built from TRBV10-3 and TRBJ2-1, with TRBD2 as a possible D gene (6 bases). V was pared by 4 bases and J by 4 bases, with 8 bases between. The length of the CDR3 is 13 residues. From germline, CDR1 is ENHRY and CDR2 SYGVKD.

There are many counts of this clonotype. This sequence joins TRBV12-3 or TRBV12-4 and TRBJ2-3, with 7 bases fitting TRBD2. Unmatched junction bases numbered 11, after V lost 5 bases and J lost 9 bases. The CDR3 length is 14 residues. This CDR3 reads CASSLSGAISTQYF. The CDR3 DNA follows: TGTGCCAGCAGTCTCAGCGGGGCCATCTCCACGCAGTATTTT.

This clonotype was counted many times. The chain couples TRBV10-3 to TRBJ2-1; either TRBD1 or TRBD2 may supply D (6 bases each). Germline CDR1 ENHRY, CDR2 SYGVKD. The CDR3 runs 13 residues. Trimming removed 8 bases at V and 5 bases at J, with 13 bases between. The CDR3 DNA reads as TGTGCCATCTGGAGGGGGGACCACAATGAGCAGTTCTTC. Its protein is CAIWRGDHNEQFF.

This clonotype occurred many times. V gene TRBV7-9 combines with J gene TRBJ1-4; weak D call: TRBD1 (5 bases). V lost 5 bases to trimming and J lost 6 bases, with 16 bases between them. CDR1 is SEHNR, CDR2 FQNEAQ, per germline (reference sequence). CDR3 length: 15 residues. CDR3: CASSPRVGGHEKLFF. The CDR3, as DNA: TGTGCCAGCAGCCCCAGGGTTGGAGGGCATGAAAAACTGTTTTTT.

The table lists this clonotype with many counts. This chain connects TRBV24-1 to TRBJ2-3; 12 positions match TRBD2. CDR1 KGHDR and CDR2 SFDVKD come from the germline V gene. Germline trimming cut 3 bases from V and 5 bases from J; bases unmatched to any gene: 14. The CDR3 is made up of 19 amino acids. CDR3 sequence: CATSDPSPRLAGAIDTQYF. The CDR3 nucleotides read TGTGCCACCAGTGATCCCTCACCAAGACTAGCGGGAGCAATAGATACGCAGTATTTT.

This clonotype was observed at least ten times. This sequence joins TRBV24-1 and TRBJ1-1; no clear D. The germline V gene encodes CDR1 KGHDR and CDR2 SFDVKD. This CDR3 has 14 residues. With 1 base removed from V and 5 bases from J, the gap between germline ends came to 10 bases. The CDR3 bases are TGTGCCACCAGTGATTTTGGGGAGAGGACTGAAGCTTTCTTT. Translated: CATSDFGERTEAFF.

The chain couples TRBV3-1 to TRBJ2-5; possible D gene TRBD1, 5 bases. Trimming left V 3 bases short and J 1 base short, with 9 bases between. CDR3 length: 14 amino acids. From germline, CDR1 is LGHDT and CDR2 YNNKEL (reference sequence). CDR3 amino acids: CASSQLTVQETQYF. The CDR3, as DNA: TGTGCCAGCAGCCAGCTGACAGTCCAAGAGACCCAGTACTTC.

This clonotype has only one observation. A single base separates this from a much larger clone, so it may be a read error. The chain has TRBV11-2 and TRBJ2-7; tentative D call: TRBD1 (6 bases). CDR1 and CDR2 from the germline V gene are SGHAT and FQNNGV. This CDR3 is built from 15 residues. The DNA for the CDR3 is TGTACCAGCAGCCCCAGGGACACCCAGGCCTACGAGCAGTACTTC. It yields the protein CTSSPRDTQAYEQYF.

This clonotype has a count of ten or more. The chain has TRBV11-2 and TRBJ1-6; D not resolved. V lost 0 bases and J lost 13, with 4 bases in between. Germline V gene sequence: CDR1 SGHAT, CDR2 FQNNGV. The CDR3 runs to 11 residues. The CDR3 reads CASSLEGPLHF. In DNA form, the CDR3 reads TGTGCCAGCAGCTTAGAGGGGCCCCTCCACTTT.

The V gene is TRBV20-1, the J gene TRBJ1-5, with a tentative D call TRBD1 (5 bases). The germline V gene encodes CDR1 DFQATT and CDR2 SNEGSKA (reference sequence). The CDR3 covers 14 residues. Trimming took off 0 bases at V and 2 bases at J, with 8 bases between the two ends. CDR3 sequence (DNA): TGCAGTGCTAGAGATCCCAGGGGCAATCAGCCCCAGCATTTT. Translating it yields CSARDPRGNQPQHF.

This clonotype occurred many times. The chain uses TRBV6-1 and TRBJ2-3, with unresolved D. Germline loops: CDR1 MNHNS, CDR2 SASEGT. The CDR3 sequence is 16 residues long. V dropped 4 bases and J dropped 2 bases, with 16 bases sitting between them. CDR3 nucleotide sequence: TGTGCCAGCAGTGCAAGGACCGTTCCTCTCACAGATACGCAGTATTTT. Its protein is CASSARTVPLTDTQYF.

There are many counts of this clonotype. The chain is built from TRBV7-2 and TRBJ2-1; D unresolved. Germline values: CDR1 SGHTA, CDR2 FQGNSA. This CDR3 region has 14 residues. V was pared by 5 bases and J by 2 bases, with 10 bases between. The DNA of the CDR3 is TGTGCCAGCAGCCAGCCCCGTACCTACAATGAGCAGTTCTTC. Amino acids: CASSQPRTYNEQFF.